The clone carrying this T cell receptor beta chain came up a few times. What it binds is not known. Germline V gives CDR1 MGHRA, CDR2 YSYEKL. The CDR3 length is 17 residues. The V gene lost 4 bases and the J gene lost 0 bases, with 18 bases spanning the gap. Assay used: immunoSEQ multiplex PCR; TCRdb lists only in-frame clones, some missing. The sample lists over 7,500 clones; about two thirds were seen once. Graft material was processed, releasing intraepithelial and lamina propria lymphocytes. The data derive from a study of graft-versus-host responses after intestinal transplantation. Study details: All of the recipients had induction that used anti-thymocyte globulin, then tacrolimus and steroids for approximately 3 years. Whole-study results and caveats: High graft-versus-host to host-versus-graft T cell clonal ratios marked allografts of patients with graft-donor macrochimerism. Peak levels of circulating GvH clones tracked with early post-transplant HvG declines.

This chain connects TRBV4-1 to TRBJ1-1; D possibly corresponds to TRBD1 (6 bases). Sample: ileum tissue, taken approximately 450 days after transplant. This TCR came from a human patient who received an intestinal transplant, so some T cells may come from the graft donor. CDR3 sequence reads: CASSPLGGKAMNTEAFF. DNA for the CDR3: TGCGCCAGCAGCCCCCTGGGGGGCAAAGCCATGAACACTGAAGCTTTCTTT.